The 24 T cell receptor beta chains in this list originate from one sample, sequenced in a study of blood T cell repertoires in COVID-19. The assay was immunoSEQ multiplex PCR, and TCRdb's table has in-frame clones only and misses some. Among hundreds of thousands of clones listed, 83% were seen once. Sequences were obtained from PBMCs or T cells enriched from blood (not recorded which). These TCRs come from a woman between 50 and 59 years old who had been exposed to COVID-19.

There are many counts of this clone. This rearrangement joins TRBV18 to TRBJ1-1; no firm D call. The CDR3 sequence is 13 residues long. With 1 base removed from V and 7 bases from J, the gap between germline ends came to 10 bases. Germline V lookup: CDR1 KGHSH, CDR2 LQKENI. The CDR3 DNA reads as TGTGCCAGCTCACCACGAAGCAGCGTTGAAGCTTTCTTT. Translation: CASSPRSSVEAFF.

J is TRBJ2-6 and V is TRBV10-3; 7 nucleotides align to TRBD1. Per the germline V gene, CDR1 is ENHRY and CDR2 is SYGVKD. CDR3 size: 17 residues. J gave up 0 bases and V 0 bases, and 2 bases lay outside the gene matches. CDR3 sequence (DNA): TGTGCCATCAGTGAGTCGAGACAGGGCTCTGGGGCCAACGTCCTGACTTTC. It specifies CAISESRQGSGANVLTF.

This clone was counted a single time. The J gene is TRBJ2-7, the V gene TRBV9, with TRBD1 as a possible D gene (7 bases). V was clipped by 3 bases and J by 4 bases, with 14 bases between them. The CDR3 loop spans 14 amino acids. CDR1 is SGDLS and CDR2 is YYNGEE in the germline V gene. In nucleotides, the CDR3 is TGTGCCAGCAGCGCAGGGGGGCCGGGATACGAGCAGTACTTC. Amino acids: CASSAGGPGYEQYF.

This clone occurred once. This chain joins TRBV14 and TRBJ2-7; TRBD2 agrees at 11 bases. V lost 1 base, J lost 2 bases, and 4 bases stayed unmatched. The CDR3 has 16 residues. From germline, CDR1 is SGHDN and CDR2 FVKESK. CDR3 coding DNA: TGTGCCAGCAGCCAAGCGGGACTAGCGGTTACCTACGAGCAGTACTTC. As protein: CASSQAGLAVTYEQYF.

The rearrangement links TRBV3-1 (or the pseudogene TRBV3-2) to TRBJ1-3; D uncertain. Looked up from germline, CDR1 is LGHDT and CDR2 is YNNKEL (reference sequence). The CDR3 consists of 12 residues. V lost 3 bases to trimming and J lost 7 bases, with 7 bases between them. Here the CDR3 DNA reads TGTGCCAGCAGCCACAACCGGAACACCATATATTTT. Protein: CASSHNRNTIYF.

The CDR3 DNA sequence: TGTGCCAGTAGTTACGGCAGGGACAATCAGCCCCAGCATTTT. This sequence encodes CASSYGRDNQPQHF. This chain links TRBV19 with TRBJ1-5; tentatively, D is TRBD1 (5 bases). Between the trimmed V and J ends, which lost 5 bases and 3 bases, there was a span of 11 bases. This CDR3 is built from 14 residues. Germline V gene lookup returns CDR1 LNHDA and CDR2 SQIVND (reference sequence).

The chain couples TRBV6-5 to TRBJ2-7; 9 bases are a match to TRBD1. Trimming removed 6 bases from V and 6 bases from J; junction bases left unmatched: 12. The V gene's germline CDR1 is MNHEY and CDR2 SVGAGI. The CDR3 length is 15 residues. CDR3 protein: CASSYKDRGTSEQYF. The DNA of the CDR3 is TGTGCCAGCAGCTATAAGGACAGGGGAACTTCCGAGCAGTACTTC.

V and J are TRBV18 and TRBJ1-1; the D gene is possibly TRBD1 (6 bases). The germline gives CDR1 KGHSH, CDR2 LQKENI. The CDR3 sequence is 12 residues long. Trimming left V 6 bases short and J 3 bases short, with 8 bases between. CDR3: CASSYRDTEAFF. As DNA, the CDR3 is TGTGCCAGCTCGTACAGGGACACTGAAGCTTTCTTT.

This chain joins TRBV19 and TRBJ1-5; D is undetermined. The V gene lost 7 bases and the J gene lost 3 bases, with 16 bases spanning the gap. Germline assignment: CDR1 LNHDA and CDR2 SQIVND (reference sequence). The CDR3 totals 15 residues. The CDR3 loop is CASTASSNINQPQHF. For the CDR3, the DNA is TGTGCCAGTACCGCCTCCAGTAATATCAATCAGCCCCAGCATTTT. The complete variable domain, with remaining parts taken from reference TRBV19 and TRBJ1-5, reads DGGITQSPKYLFRKEGQNVTLSCEQNLNHDAMYWYRQDPGQGLRLIYYSQIVNDFQKGDIAEGYSVSREKKESFPLTVTSAQKNPTAFYLCASTASSNINQPQHFGDGTRLSIL.

V gene TRBV7-9 combines with J gene TRBJ2-1, with D possibly being TRBD2 (5 bases). Germline CDR1 reads SEHNR; CDR2 reads FQNEAQ (reference sequence). V was clipped by 5 bases and J by 7 bases, with 9 bases between them. CDR3 length: 12 amino acids. CDR3 DNA: TGTGCCAGCAGCGCCCCGGGGAATGAGCAGTTCTTC. Amino acids: CASSAPGNEQFF.

The chain combines TRBV3-1 (or the pseudogene TRBV3-2) with TRBJ2-2; D not resolved. V was trimmed by 6 bases and J by 7 bases, leaving 15 bases between them. CDR1 LGHDT and CDR2 YNNKEL come from the germline V gene (reference sequence). This CDR3 contains 14 residues. CDR3 in DNA: TGTGCCAGCAGAACCACGGTGGTTGACGGGGAGCTGTTTTTT. Amino acids: CASRTTVVDGELFF.

The rearrangement uses TRBV10-1 and TRBJ2-2; D is possibly TRBD1 (6 bases). CDR1 and CDR2 from the germline V gene are WNHNN and SYGVQD (reference sequence). V was clipped by 5 bases and J by 7 bases, with 11 bases between them. The CDR3 length is 13 residues. The DNA for the CDR3 is TGCGCCAGCAGTCACAGGGCGGGCGGGGAGCTGTTTTTT. This sequence encodes CASSHRAGGELFF.

This clone showed up just once. The rearrangement joins TRBV24-1 to TRBJ1-2, with 10 bases that match TRBD1. CDR3 length: 13 amino acids. The ends lost 9 bases at V and 8 bases at J; junction bases unmatched: 8. The germline V gene has CDR1 KGHDR and CDR2 SFDVKD. The DNA for the CDR3 is TGTGCCACCTCCGGGACAGGGGTGAGAGGCTACACCTTC. Encoded protein: CATSGTGVRGYTF.

This clone was detected a few times. The chain recombines TRBV19 with TRBJ1-1; D remains unclear. The V end lost 1 base, the J end lost 7 bases, and 13 bases lay between the germline ends. The V gene's germline CDR1 is LNHDA and CDR2 SQIVND (reference sequence). The CDR3 totals 14 residues. The chain's CDR3 is CASSIVGGSGEAFF. Written as DNA, the CDR3 is TGTGCCAGTAGTATAGTGGGAGGGTCGGGTGAAGCTTTCTTT. Drawing the rest from reference TRBV19 and TRBJ1-1, the complete variable domain is DGGITQSPKYLFRKEGQNVTLSCEQNLNHDAMYWYRQDPGQGLRLIYYSQIVNDFQKGDIAEGYSVSREKKESFPLTVTSAQKNPTAFYLCASSIVGGSGEAFFGQGTRLTVV.

This rearrangement joins TRBV11-2 to TRBJ1-1, with TRBD1 identical over 7 bases. The length of the CDR3 is 10 residues. Germline V lookup: CDR1 SGHAT, CDR2 FQNNGV. V lost 8 bases, J lost 12 bases, and 6 bases stayed unmatched. The CDR3 spells CASRGTVTFF. For the CDR3, the DNA is TGTGCCAGCCGGGGGACAGTAACTTTCTTT.

CDR3 sequence reads: CASSTAGLPINEQFF. The DNA for the CDR3 is TGCGCCAGCAGCACCGCGGGATTGCCAATCAATGAGCAGTTCTTC. V is TRBV5-1 and J is TRBJ2-1, with D perhaps TRBD2 (6 bases). Trimming removed 4 bases from V and 6 bases from J, with 17 bases in between. CDR3 length: 15 amino acids. Germline V gene sequence: CDR1 SGHRS, CDR2 YFSETQ.

This clone was observed a handful of times. V usage is TRBV3-1 (or the pseudogene TRBV3-2) and J usage is TRBJ2-2, with 7 bases that match TRBD1. The CDR3 is 16 amino acids. Losses at the gene ends were 4 bases for V and 5 bases for J; bases not matched to a gene: 10. Per the germline V gene, CDR1 is LGHDT and CDR2 is YNNKEL (reference sequence). In nucleotides, the CDR3 is TGTGCCAGCAGCCCCCGGACAGGAATAGGGACCGGGGAGCTGTTTTTT. It yields the protein CASSPRTGIGTGELFF.

This clone was recorded a few times. The genes are TRBV5-6 and TRBJ2-3, with a tentative D call TRBD2 (6 bases). The V and J ends lost 5 bases and 4 bases respectively, with 11 bases between them. This CDR3 is built from 13 residues. Germline lookup yields CDR1 SGHDT and CDR2 YYEEEE. The CDR3 loop reads CASSTTGADTQYF. The CDR3 coding sequence is TGTGCCAGCAGTACAACGGGAGCAGATACGCAGTATTTT.

The chain combines TRBV28 with TRBJ1-1; 11 bases match TRBD1. The CDR3 runs 13 residues. With 10 bases clipped from V and 3 bases from J, the junction kept 4 bases outside the gene matches. Germline V CDR1 and CDR2: MDHEN, SYDVKM. The CDR3 nucleotides are TGTGCCACCCGGGGACAGGGGGACACTGAAGCTTTCTTT. The encoded protein is CATRGQGDTEAFF.

The chain carries TRBV9 and TRBJ1-1; no reliable D call. V gave up 0 bases and J gave up 3 bases, with 9 bases separating them. This CDR3 is built from 14 residues. Germline V gene sequence: CDR1 SGDLS, CDR2 YYNGEE. The CDR3 protein is CASSVAPRDTEAFF. Here the CDR3 DNA reads TGTGCCAGCAGCGTAGCCCCCCGGGACACTGAAGCTTTCTTT.

The gene calls are TRBV5-4 and TRBJ2-5; 8 positions agree with TRBD2. V shed 4 bases, J shed 5 bases, and the junction held 7 bases outside the gene matches. Per the germline V gene, CDR1 is SGHNT and CDR2 is YYREEE (reference sequence). CDR3 length: 14 amino acids. The CDR3 DNA sequence: TGTGCCAGCAGCCCACCCGGACTAGCTGAGACCCAGTACTTC. It yields the protein CASSPPGLAETQYF.

The chain employs TRBV6-2 or TRBV6-3 and TRBJ1-6, with D tentatively TRBD1 (5 bases). From germline, CDR1 is MNHEY and CDR2 SVGEGT. The CDR3 extends over 13 amino acids. Trimming took off 4 bases at V and 5 bases at J, with 6 bases between the two ends. The CDR3 spells CASSSGNNSPLHF. The DNA of the CDR3 is TGTGCCAGCAGTTCAGGGAATAATTCACCCCTCCACTTT.

The chain has TRBV7-6 and TRBJ2-7; 8 positions match TRBD2. Germline trimming cut 4 bases from V and 3 bases from J; bases unmatched to any gene: 11. Germline V CDR1 and CDR2: SGHVS, FNYEAQ. This CDR3 has 16 amino acids. CDR3: CASSYGAGGSDYEQYF. The CDR3 nucleotides are TGTGCCAGCAGCTACGGGGCGGGGGGTAGCGACTACGAGCAGTACTTC. The complete variable domain, with remaining parts taken from reference TRBV7-6 and TRBJ2-7, reads GAGVSQSPRYKVTKRGQDVALRCDPISGHVSLYWYRQALGQGPEFLTYFNYEAQQDKSGLPNDRFSAERPEGSISTLTIQRTEQRDSAMYRCASSYGAGGSDYEQYFGPGTRLTVT.

The chain joins TRBV10-3 to TRBJ2-1, with 11 bases lining up with TRBD2. This CDR3 comprises 19 residues. Germline loops: CDR1 ENHRY, CDR2 SYGVKD. V was pared by 9 bases and J by 1 base, with 17 bases of the junction left unmatched. CDR3 loop: CAIPSPTSGDPQSYNEQFF. CDR3 sequence (DNA): TGTGCCATTCCATCCCCGACTAGCGGGGACCCTCAATCCTACAATGAGCAGTTCTTC.